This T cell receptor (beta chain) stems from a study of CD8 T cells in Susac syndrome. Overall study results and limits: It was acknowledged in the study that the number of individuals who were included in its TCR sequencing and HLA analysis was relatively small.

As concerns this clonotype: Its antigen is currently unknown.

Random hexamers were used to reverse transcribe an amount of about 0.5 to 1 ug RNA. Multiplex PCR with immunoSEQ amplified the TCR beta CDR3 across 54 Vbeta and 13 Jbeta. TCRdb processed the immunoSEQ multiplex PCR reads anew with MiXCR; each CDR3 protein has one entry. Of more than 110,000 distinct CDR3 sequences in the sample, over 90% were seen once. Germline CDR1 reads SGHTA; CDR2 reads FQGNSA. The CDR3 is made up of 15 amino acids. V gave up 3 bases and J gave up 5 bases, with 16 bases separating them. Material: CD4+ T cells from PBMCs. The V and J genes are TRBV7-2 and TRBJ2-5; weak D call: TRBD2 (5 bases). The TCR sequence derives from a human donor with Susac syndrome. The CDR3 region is CASSFEDSLGETQYF. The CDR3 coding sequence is TGTGCCAGCAGCTTTGAGGACTCCCTGGGGGAGACCCAGTACTTC.